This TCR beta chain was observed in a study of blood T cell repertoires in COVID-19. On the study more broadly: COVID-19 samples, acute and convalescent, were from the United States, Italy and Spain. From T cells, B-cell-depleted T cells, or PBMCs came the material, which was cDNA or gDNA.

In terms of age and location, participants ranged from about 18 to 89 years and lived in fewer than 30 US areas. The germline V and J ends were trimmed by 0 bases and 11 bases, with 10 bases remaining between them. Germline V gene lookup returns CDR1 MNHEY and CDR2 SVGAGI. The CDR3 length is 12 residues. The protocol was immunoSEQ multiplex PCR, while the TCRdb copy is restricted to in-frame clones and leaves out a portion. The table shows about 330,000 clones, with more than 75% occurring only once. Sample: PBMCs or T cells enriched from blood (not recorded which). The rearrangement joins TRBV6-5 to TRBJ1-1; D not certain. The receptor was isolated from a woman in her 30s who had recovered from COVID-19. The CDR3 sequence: CASSYSRRGAFF. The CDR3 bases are TGTGCCAGCAGTTACTCCAGGCGCGGGGCTTTCTTT.